This TCR beta chain was retrieved from a study of blood T cell repertoires in COVID-19. In the study overall: COVID-19 samples, acute and convalescent, were from the United States, Italy and Spain. Sources were T cells, B-cell-depleted T cells, or PBMCs; the material itself was cDNA or gDNA.

Original handling: Researchers report that nucleated cell counts were estimated from reference gene primer amplification. Clones were sequenced by immunoSEQ multiplex PCR, and TCRdb holds only the in-frame ones, with some missing. For V, J and clone size, that table is used; D and trimming come from the DNA. This sample has around 150,000 clones; about 91% occur once, and the top ten carry less than 5%. The sample consisted of peripheral blood. This receptor was taken from a woman aged 60 to 75 who had recovered from COVID-19.

This CDR3 is CASSPSAGPYEQYF. Written as DNA, the CDR3 is TGTGCCAGCTCACCATCGGCAGGTCCCTACGAGCAGTACTTC. The chain employs TRBV18 and TRBJ2-7; D unresolved. Trimming cost V 2 bases and J 2 bases, with 10 bases left between them. The CDR3 is 14 amino acids. Germline V gene sequence: CDR1 KGHSH, CDR2 LQKENI.